This T cell receptor (beta chain) was observed in a study of T-cell reconstitution after alpha-beta-depleted transplantation in children (dated by TCRdb to 2015 to 2016). Study-level background: The study quantitatively tracked T-cell immune reconstitution after TCRalphabeta/CD19-depleted allogeneic hematopoietic cell transplantation in children using TCR repertoire profiling. Summary of the overall study and its limitations: Hyperexpanded clone frequencies declined over subsequent months; after one year, T-cell counts and TCRbeta diversity were mostly attributed to newly produced T cells. The high TCRbeta diversity at day 60 in some patients was ascribed to recipient T cells and intrathymic progenitors that had survived conditioning. The apparently early alphabetaT-cell count recovery about two months after transplant was reportedly dependent on only several hundred rapidly expanded clones derived from non-depleted graft cells.

The treatment or condition label for this specimen denotes: allogeneic hematopoietic cell transplantation with graft depleted of TCRalphabeta T cells and CD19 B cells. TCRalphabeta/CD19-depleted allogeneic hematopoietic cell grafts were given to the transplant recipients, all of whom were children. About this clonotype itself: Its antigen is unknown. Possible read error: a much larger clone is one base away.

To prepare the library, PCR was applied. Sequencing was carried out with an Illumina HiSeq 2500. TCR libraries were prepared with molecular barcoding, using unique molecular identifiers to normalize TCRbeta repertoire quantification. TCRdb took the public reads, trimmed them with fastp at Q25, ran MiXCR for clone calling and kept in-frame beta chains. Merged by CDR3 protein, the rows form single entries marked with the most common genes and DNA. This sample lists about 260,000 distinct CDR3 sequences; less than 9% were detected once. The top ten constitute almost 6.5% of the sample. The clonotype originates from a male patient between 5 and 17 years old who had a stem cell transplant for acute lymphoblastic leukemia, so the T cells may come from the graft donor. The material was PBMCs, mostly from graft donor cells, obtained 180 days after TCRalphabeta/CD19-depleted stem cell transplant.

For the CDR3, the sequence is CSARGGLACGEQFF. The DNA sequence follows: TGCAGTGCTAGAGGGGGACTAGCCTGCGGTGAGCAGTTCTTC. The chain couples TRBV20-1 to TRBJ2-1; the central 9 bases match TRBD2. After removal of 1 base from V and 9 bases from J, the junction retains 7 bases not matched to a gene. The CDR3 runs 14 amino acids, cysteine and phenylalanine included. Only CDR3 DNA is held: 42 bases, read in frame from base 1. In the germline V gene (reference sequence), CDR1 corresponds to DFQATT and CDR2 to SNEGSKA.